This T cell receptor beta chain is from a study of graft-versus-host responses after intestinal transplantation. Across the study: Transplants given to recipients were multivisceral, liver-intestinal, or isolated intestinal.

Whole-study results and caveats: Allografts of patients with graft-donor T cell macrochimerism showed high graft-versus-host to host-versus-graft clone ratios.

Points on this clone: No antigen is known for it.

V was pared by 1 base and J by 4 bases, with 14 bases between. Germline CDR1 reads SGHAT; CDR2 reads FQNNGV. The CDR3 has 17 residues. Clones were sequenced by immunoSEQ multiplex PCR, and TCRdb holds only the in-frame ones, with some missing. The table records 130,000 to 150,000 clones, around nine tenths of them present only once. The sequences come from unstimulated CD4+ T cells sorted from spleen or lymph node cells, collected before intestinal transplant. This chain uses TRBV11-2 with TRBJ2-6; D not certain. The sequence derives from a human donor who received an intestinal transplant. This CDR3 reads CASSLVRMGRGANVLTF. The CDR3, as DNA: TGTGCCAGCAGCTTAGTTCGTATGGGCAGAGGGGCCAACGTCCTGACTTTC.